This paragraph reports one T cell receptor (beta chain). This entry is derived from a study of blood T cell repertoires in COVID-19. Study as a whole: T cells, B-cell-depleted T cells, or PBMCs supplied cDNA or gDNA.

This CDR3 has 13 residues. The ends lost 5 bases at V and 4 bases at J; junction bases unmatched: 2. Germline V CDR1 and CDR2: SGHTA, FQGNSA. The method was immunoSEQ multiplex PCR; TCRdb's version includes in-frame clones alone and lacks a portion of them. This table has around 60,000 clones, around 90% appearing once. The material sequenced was peripheral blood. The origin of this receptor is a man aged 55 to 70 with active COVID-19. The rearrangement joins TRBV7-2 to TRBJ2-1; 7 bases align to TRBD1. CDR3 DNA: TGTGCCAGCAGCCGGGACAGATACAATGAGCAGTTCTTC. It translates to CASSRDRYNEQFF. The variable domain in full, completed from reference TRBV7-2 and TRBJ2-1, reads GAGVSQSPSNKVTEKGKDVELRCDPISGHTALYWYRQSLGQGLEFLIYFQGNSAPDKSGLPSDRFSAERTGGSVSTLTIQRTQQEDSAVYLCASSRDRYNEQFFGPGTRLTVL.